The 2 T cell receptor beta chains reported below all come from one sample, sequenced in a study of glioma-infiltrating T cells after dendritic cell vaccination. This table comes from immunoSEQ multiplex PCR, and its TCRdb copy is limited to in-frame clones, with some not included. This table holds approximately 50,000 clones, 85% found once. Time point described: after dendritic cell vaccination, including at tumor progression/relapse. The sample consisted of blood, taken after dendritic cell vaccination. The source of these receptors is a human donor with glioblastoma.

The chain is built from TRBV7-8 and TRBJ1-2; the D is unclear. The germline V and J ends were trimmed by 1 base and 5 bases, with 8 bases remaining between them. In germline, CDR1 is SGHVS, CDR2 FQNEAQ. This CDR3 is 13 amino acids long. CDR3 bases: TGTGCCAGCAGCTTAGGTAAACGGTATGGCTACACCTTC. This codes for CASSLGKRYGYTF. The full variable domain, completed using reference TRBV7-8 and TRBJ1-2, is GAGVSQSPRYKVAKRGQDVALRCDPISGHVSLFWYQQALGQGPEFLTYFQNEAQLDKSGLPSDRFFAERPEGSVSTLKIQRTQQEDSAVYLCASSLGKRYGYTFGSGTRLTVV.

The rearrangement links TRBV7-9 to TRBJ2-7; 7 bases agree with TRBD1. This CDR3 spans 15 amino acids. Germline V gene lookup returns CDR1 SEHNR and CDR2 FQNEAQ (reference sequence). V shed 5 bases and J 3 bases; nucleotides not matched to a gene: 10. CDR3 sequence: CASSQDRRPNYEQYF. The CDR3 DNA follows: TGTGCCAGCAGCCAGGACAGGCGCCCTAACTACGAGCAGTACTTC.